This T cell receptor (beta chain) appears in the sequencing data of a study of early T cells in non-severe SARS-CoV-2 infection. Across the study: Sequencing targeted bulk RNA from unsorted whole blood, leaving chains unpaired. Whole-study findings and limits: A preference for anti-spike CD8 responses marked VDJdb matching, which missed private and CD4 specificities.

Individual cDNA molecules received unique molecular identifiers during library preparation. One entry per CDR3 protein, called by TCRdb with MiXCR from the 5' RACE reads. The sample comprises 26,000 or so distinct CDR3 sequences, about 3.8% of which are singletons, and around 6.2% rests with the top ten. Many counts were recorded for this clonotype. What it binds is not known. The CDR3 is 14 residues long. V lost 3 bases to trimming and J lost 2 bases, with 9 bases between them. The sequenced sample was whole blood. The chain has TRBV12-3 or TRBV12-4 and TRBJ2-3; D is possibly TRBD2 (6 bases). The sequence derives from an adult who was a healthcare worker with PCR-confirmed SARS-CoV-2 infection or an uninfected control (not recorded which). CDR3: CASSLTSPTDTQYF. In DNA, the CDR3 is TGTGCCAGCAGTTTGACTAGTCCCACAGATACGCAGTATTTT.